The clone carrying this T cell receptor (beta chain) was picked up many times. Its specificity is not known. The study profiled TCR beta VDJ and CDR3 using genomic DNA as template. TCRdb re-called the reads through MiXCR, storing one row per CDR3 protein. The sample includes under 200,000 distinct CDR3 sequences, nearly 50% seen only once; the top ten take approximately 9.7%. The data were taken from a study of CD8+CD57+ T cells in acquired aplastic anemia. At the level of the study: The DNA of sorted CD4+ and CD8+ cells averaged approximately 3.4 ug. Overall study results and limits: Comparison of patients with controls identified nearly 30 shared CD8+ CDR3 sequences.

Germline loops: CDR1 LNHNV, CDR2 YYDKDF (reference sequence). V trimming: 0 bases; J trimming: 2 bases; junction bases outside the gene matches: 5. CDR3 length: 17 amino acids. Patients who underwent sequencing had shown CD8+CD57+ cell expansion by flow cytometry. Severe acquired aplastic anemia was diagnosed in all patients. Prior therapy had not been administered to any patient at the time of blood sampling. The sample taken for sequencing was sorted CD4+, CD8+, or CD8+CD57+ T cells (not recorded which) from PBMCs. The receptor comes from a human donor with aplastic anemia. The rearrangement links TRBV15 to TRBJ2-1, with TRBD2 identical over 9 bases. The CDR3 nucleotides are TGTGCCACCAGCAGAGACCTAGCGGGACGGGCCTACAATGAGCAGTTCTTC. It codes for CATSRDLAGRAYNEQFF.